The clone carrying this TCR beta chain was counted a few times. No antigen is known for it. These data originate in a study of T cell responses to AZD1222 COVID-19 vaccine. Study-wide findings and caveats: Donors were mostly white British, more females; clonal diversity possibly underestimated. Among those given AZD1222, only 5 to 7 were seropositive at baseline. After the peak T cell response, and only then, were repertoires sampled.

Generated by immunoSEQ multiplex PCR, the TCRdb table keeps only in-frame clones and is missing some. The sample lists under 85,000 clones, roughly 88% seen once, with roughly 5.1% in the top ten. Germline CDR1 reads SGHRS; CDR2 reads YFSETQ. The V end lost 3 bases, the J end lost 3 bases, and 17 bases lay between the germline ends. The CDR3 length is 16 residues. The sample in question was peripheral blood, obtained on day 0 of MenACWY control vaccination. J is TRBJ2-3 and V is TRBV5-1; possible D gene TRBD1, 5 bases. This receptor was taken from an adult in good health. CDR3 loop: CASSSGQGKETDTQYF. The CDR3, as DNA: TGCGCCAGCAGCTCCGGACAAGGGAAAGAAACAGATACGCAGTATTTT.